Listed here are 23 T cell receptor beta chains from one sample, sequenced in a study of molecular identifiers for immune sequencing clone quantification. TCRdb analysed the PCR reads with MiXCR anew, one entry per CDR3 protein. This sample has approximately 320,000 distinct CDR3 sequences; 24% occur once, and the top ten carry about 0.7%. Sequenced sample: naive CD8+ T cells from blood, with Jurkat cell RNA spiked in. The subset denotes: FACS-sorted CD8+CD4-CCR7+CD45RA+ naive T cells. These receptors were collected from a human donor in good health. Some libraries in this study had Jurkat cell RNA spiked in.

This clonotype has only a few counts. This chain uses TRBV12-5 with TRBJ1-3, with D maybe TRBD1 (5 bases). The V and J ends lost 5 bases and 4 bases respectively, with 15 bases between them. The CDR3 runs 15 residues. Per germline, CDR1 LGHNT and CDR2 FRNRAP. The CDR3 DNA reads TGTGCTAGTGGTCTACCATGGGGGATGGGAAACACCATATATTTT. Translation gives CASGLPWGMGNTIYF.

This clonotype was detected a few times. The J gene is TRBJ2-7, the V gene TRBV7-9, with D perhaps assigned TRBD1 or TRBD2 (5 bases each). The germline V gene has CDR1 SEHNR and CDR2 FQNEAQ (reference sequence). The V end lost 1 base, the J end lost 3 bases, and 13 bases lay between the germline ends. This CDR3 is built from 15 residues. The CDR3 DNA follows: TGTGCCAGCAGCTTAGTTTCGGGACCCTACTACGAGCAGTACTTC. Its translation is CASSLVSGPYYEQYF.

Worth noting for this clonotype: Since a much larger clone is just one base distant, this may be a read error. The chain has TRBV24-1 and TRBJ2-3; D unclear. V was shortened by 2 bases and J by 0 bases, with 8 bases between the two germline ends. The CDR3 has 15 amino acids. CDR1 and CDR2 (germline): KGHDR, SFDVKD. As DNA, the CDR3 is TGTGCCACCAGTGATTACCTTGACAGCACAGATACGCAGTATTTT. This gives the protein CATSDYLDSTDTQYF.

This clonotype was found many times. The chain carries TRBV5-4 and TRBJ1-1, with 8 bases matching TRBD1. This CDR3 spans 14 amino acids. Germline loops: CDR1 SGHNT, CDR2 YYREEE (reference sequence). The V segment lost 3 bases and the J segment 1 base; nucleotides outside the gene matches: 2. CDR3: CASSYRGKNTEAFF. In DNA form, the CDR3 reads TGTGCCAGCAGCTACAGGGGGAAGAACACTGAAGCTTTCTTT.

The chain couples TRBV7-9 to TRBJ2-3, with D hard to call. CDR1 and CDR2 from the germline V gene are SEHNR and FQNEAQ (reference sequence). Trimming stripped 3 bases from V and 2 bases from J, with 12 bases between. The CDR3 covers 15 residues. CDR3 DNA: TGTGCCAGCAGCTTCCTCCCGACGCCCACAGATACGCAGTATTTT. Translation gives CASSFLPTPTDTQYF.

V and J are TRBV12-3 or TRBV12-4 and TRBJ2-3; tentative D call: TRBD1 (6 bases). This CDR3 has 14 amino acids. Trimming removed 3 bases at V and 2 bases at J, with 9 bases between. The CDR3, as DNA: TGTGCCAGCAGTTTGGCAGGGGACACAGATACGCAGTATTTT. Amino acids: CASSLAGDTDTQYF.

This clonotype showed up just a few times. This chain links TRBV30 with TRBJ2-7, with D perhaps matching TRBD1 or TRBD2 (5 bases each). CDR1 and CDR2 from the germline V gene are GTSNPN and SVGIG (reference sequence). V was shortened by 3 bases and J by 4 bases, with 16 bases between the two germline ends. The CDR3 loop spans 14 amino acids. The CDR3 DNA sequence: TGTGCCTGGAGCGAGACCGGGACGTTTTACGAGCAGTACTTC. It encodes CAWSETGTFYEQYF.

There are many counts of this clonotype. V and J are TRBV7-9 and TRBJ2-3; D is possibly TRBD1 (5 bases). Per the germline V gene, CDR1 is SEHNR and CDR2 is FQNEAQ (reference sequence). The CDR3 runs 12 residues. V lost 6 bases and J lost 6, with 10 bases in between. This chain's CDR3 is CASSWGSDTQYF. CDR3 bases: TGTGCCAGCAGTTGGGGCTCCGATACGCAGTATTTT.

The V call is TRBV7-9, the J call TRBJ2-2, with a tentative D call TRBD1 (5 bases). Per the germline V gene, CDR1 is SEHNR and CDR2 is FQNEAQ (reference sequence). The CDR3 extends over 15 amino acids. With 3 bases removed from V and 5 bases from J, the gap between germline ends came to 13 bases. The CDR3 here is CASSFSQGWTGELFF. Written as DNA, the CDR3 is TGTGCCAGCAGCTTCAGCCAGGGTTGGACCGGGGAGCTGTTTTTT.

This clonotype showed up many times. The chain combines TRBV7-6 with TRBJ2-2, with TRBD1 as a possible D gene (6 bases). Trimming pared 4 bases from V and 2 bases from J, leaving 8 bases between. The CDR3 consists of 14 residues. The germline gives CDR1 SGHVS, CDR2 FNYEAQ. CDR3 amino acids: CASSSGHNTGELFF. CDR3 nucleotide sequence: TGTGCCAGCAGCTCGGGACACAACACCGGGGAGCTGTTTTTT.

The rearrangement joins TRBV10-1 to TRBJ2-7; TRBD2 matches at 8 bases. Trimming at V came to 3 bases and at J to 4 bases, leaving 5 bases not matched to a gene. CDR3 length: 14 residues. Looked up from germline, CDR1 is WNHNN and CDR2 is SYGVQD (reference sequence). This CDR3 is CASSDSGALYEQYF. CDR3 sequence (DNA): TGCGCCAGCAGTGATAGCGGGGCGCTGTACGAGCAGTACTTC.

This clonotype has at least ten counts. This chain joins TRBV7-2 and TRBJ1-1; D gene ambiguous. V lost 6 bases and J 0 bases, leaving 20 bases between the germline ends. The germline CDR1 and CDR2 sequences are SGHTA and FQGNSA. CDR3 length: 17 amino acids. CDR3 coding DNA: TGTGCCAGCAGGATTAGTTCCGTTGTGGGCATGAACACTGAAGCTTTCTTT. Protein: CASRISSVVGMNTEAFF. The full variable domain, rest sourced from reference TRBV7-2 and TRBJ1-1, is GAGVSQSPSNKVTEKGKDVELRCDPISGHTALYWYRQSLGQGLEFLIYFQGNSAPDKSGLPSDRFSAERTGGSVSTLTIQRTQQEDSAVYLCASRISSVVGMNTEAFFGQGTRLTVV.

The CDR3 is CASSLTGSSNQPQHF. CDR3 DNA sequence: TGTGCCAGCAGCTTGACAGGGTCCTCAAATCAGCCCCAGCATTTT. The chain is built from TRBV7-9 and TRBJ1-5; 7 bases align to TRBD1. The CDR3 covers 15 residues. V shed 3 bases, J shed 4 bases, and the junction held 6 bases outside the gene matches. Germline loops: CDR1 SEHNR, CDR2 FQNEAQ (reference sequence).

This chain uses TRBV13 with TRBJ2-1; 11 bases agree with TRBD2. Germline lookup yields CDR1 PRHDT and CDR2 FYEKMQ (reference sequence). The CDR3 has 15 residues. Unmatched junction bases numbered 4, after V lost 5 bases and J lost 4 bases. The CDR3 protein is CASSPGLAVYNEQFF. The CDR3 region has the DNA TGTGCCAGCAGCCCGGGACTAGCGGTTTACAATGAGCAGTTCTTC.

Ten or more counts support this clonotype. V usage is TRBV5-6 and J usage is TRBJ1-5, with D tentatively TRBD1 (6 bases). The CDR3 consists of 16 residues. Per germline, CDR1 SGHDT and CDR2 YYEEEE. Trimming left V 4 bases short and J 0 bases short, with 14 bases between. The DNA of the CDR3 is TGTGCCAGCAGCCTCCGGCGGACAGATAGCAATCAGCCCCAGCATTTT. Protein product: CASSLRRTDSNQPQHF.

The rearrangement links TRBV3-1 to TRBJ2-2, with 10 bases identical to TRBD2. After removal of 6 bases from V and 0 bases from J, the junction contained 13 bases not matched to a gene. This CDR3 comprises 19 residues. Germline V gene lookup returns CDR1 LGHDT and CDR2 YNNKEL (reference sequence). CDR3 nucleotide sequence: TGTGCCAGCAGTCGAACAAGCGGGGGGGCCCTCGCGAACACCGGGGAGCTGTTTTTT. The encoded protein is CASSRTSGGALANTGELFF. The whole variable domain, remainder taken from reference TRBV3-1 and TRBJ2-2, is DTAVSQTPKYLVTQMGNDKSIKCEQNLGHDTMYWYKQDSKKFLKIMFSYNNKELIINETVPNRFSPKSPDKAHLNLHINSLELGDSAVYFCASSRTSGGALANTGELFFGEGSRLTVL.

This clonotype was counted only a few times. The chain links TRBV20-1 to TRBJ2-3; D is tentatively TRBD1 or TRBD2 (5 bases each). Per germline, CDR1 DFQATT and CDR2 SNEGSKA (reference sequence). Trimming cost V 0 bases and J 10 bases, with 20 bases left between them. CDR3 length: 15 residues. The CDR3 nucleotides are TGCAGTGCTAGAGATGTCCGGGGCCAGTTAAATGCGCAGTATTTT. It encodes CSARDVRGQLNAQYF.

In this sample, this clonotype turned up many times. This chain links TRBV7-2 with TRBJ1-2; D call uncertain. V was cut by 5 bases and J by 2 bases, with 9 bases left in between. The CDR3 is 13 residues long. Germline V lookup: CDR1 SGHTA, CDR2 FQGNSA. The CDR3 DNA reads TGTGCCAGCAGCGCTACAGTAAACTATGGCTACACCTTC. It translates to CASSATVNYGYTF.

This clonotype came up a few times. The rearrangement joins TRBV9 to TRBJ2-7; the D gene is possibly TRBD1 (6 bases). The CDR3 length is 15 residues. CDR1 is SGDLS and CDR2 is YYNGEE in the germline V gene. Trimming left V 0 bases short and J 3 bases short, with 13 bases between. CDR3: CASSVGGGANYEQYF. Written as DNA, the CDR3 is TGTGCCAGCAGCGTAGGAGGGGGAGCGAACTACGAGCAGTACTTC.

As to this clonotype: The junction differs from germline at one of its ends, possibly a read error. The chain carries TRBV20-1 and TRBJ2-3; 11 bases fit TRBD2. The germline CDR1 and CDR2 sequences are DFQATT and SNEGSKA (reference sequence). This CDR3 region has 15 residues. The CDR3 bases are TGTAGTGCTAGCGGGACTAGCGGAATCACAGATACGCGGTATTTT. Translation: CSASGTSGITDTRYF.

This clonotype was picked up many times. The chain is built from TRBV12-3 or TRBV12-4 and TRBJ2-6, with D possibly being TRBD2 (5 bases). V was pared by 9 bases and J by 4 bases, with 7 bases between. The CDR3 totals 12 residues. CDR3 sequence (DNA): TGTGCCAGTCTAGCCGGGGCCAACGTCCTGACTTTC. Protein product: CASLAGANVLTF.

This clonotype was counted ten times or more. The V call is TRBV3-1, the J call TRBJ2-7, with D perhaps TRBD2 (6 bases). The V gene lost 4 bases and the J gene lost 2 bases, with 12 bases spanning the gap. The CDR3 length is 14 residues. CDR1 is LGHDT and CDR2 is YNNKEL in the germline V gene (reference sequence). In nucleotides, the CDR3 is TGTGCCAGCAGCCCTCAGGGAGGACCCTACGAGCAGTACTTC. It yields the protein CASSPQGGPYEQYF.

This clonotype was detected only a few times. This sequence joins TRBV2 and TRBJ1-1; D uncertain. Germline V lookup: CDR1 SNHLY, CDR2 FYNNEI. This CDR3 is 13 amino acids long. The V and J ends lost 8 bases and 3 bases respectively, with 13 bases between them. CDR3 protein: CASWGSGDTEAFF. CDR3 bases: TGTGCCAGCTGGGGATCCGGGGACACTGAAGCTTTCTTT.